This T cell receptor (beta chain) was observed in a study of T cell responses to AZD1222 COVID-19 vaccine (dated by TCRdb to the early 2020s). Context from the whole study: A total of 230 to 250 trial participants underwent TCR sequencing, of whom around 200 received two doses of AZD1222 and roughly 25 received two doses of the MenACWY control vaccine. Trial participants were enrolled into age subgroups of 18-55, 56-69 and 70-plus years, which contained about 150, 28 and 57 TCR-sequenced participants, respectively.

The CDR3 regions of human TCRbeta chains were analyzed by immunosequencing. The original pipeline was this. TCRs in the repertoires were matched against a reference library of SARS-CoV-2-specific TCRs that had been generated with the MIRA antigen-specificity platform. Breadth meant the fraction of unique TCRs that were SARS-CoV-2-associated, whereas depth meant the fraction of total T cells that were SARS-CoV-2-associated. Using the MIRA data, every spike-specific TCR was mapped to the spike region that the TCR reacted to and assigned to either a CD4 or a CD8 class. Log10-transformed breadth and depth values were compared by one-way ANOVA with Sidak's multiple comparisons tests. Not all clones reach the TCRdb copy of this immuneACCESS table, which keeps in-frame sequences only. Checked studies attribute under half of the gap to unresolved V genes and leave the rest unexplained. V and J calls and clone size come straight from that table; D and trimming were deduced from the DNA. The sample table holds some 56,000 clones, of which 89% were seen once. Approximately 6.1% of the sample comes from the top ten.

Points the paper makes about the study in general: In the small 56-69-year group, the increase in depth fell short of significance, most likely because of low power. Conclusions about previously exposed vaccinees are limited, since just five to seven AZD1222 recipients were seropositive for SARS-CoV-2 at baseline. CD4 TCRs associated with the vaccine covered the entire spike protein, and the dominant responses were in regions 160-218 and 743-854. Nearly half of unique spike-specific TCRs reportedly recognized epitopes outside regions mutated in the B.1.351 and B.1.1.7 variants. Participants were mostly white British and included more females than males, and it was suggested by the authors that clonal diversity may have been underestimated. No day 14 peak-response samples were available, so repertoires were characterized only after the peak T cell response. After two AZD1222 doses, both the breadth and the depth of spike-specific TCRs were significantly higher than at day 0 and than in MenACWY recipients.

To note about this clone: It has no known antigen specificity. Nothing much larger sits one base from this clone, and base qualities are not available.

CDR1 and CDR2, looked up from the germline V gene, are MRHNA and SNTAGT. Trimming takes 6 bases from V and 7 bases from J, and the germline ends sit 15 bases apart. The CDR3 spans 13 residues, from the cysteine through the phenylalanine. Just the 39-base CDR3 DNA is kept, in frame starting at base 1. The time point label, as the study defines it: about 28 days (+/-7) after the second vaccine dose. AZD1222 recipients whose second dose came at about 4 weeks and those whose second dose came at about 12 weeks were combined into one group, since spike-specific TCR depth and breadth did not differ between the two schedules. The vaccinee samples were drawn from two UK trials, COV001 and COV002, one of which was a single-blind randomized controlled phase 2/3 trial testing AZD1222 (ChAdOx1 nCoV-19) in healthy adults. For TCRbeta chain sequencing, PBMC samples from trial participants were taken at day 0 and at day 28 after the second dose.

The sequences come from peripheral blood, collected 28 days after the second AZD1222 dose. This clonotype was obtained from an adult who received the AZD1222 COVID-19 vaccine. The V gene is TRBV6-4 and the J gene is TRBJ1-1, with TRBD1 as a weak D call on 6 bases. The CDR3 reads as follows: CASSPGTTYEAFF. The DNA reads as follows: TGTGCCAGCAGCCCCGGGACAACCTATGAAGCTTTCTTT.